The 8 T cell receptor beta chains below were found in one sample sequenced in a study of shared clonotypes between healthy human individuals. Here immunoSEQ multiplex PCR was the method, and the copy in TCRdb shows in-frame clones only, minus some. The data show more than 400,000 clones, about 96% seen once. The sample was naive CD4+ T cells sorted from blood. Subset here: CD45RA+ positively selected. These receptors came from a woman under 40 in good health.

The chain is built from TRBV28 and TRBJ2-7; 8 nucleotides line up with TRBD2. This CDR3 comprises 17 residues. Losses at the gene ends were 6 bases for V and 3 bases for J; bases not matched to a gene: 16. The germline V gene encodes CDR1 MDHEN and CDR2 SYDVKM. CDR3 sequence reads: CASSPWGGGRMNYEQYF. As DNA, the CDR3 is TGTGCCAGCAGCCCGTGGGGTGGCGGGAGGATGAACTACGAGCAGTACTTC.

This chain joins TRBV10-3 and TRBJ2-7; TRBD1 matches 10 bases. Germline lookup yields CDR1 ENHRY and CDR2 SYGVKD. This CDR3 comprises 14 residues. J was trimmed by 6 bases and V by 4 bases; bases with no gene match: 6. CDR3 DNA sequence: TGTGCCATCAGTGGGACAGGGGGAAATCGCGAGCAGTACTTC. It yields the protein CAISGTGGNREQYF.

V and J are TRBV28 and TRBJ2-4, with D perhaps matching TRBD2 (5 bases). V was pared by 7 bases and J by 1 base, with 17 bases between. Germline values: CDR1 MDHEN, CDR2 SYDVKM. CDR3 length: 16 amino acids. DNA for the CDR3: TGTGCCAGCACTGAGGGCCGAATCCCCGCCAAAAACATTCAGTACTTC. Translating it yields CASTEGRIPAKNIQYF.

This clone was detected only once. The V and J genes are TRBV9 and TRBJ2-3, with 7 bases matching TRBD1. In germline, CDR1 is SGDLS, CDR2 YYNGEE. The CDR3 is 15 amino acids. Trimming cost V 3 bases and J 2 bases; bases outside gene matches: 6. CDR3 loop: CASSARQGATDTQYF. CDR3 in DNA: TGTGCCAGCAGCGCTAGACAGGGAGCCACAGATACGCAGTATTTT.

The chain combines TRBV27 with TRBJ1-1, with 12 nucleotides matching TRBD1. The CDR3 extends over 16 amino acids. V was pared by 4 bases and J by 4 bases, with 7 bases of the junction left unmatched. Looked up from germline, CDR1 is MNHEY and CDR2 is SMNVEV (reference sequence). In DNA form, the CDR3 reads TGTGCCAGCAGTTGGTCCGGGACAGGGGGCAGCACTGAAGCTTTCTTT. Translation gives CASSWSGTGGSTEAFF.

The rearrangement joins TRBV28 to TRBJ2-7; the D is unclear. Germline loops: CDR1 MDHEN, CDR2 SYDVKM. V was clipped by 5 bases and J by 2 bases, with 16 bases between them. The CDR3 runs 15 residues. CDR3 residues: CASSPPPGYTYEQYF. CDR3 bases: TGTGCCAGCAGTCCCCCCCCCGGTTACACCTACGAGCAGTACTTC.

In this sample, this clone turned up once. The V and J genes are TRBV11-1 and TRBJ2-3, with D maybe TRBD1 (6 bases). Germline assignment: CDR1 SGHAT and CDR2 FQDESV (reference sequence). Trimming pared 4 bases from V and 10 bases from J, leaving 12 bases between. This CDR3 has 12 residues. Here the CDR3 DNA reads TGTGCCAGCAGCTCAACTTCAGGGGCGCAGTATTTT. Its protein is CASSSTSGAQYF.

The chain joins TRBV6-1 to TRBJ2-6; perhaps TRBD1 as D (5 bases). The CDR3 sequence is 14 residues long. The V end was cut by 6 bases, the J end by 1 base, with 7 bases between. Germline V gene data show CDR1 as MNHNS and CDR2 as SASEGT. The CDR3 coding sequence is TGTGCCAGCAGGACAGTGTCTGGGGCCAACGTCCTGACTTTC. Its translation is CASRTVSGANVLTF.